This is a list of T cell receptor beta chains from one sample in a study of blood T cell repertoires in COVID-19. TCRdb keeps only in-frame clones here, not all; method: immunoSEQ multiplex PCR. The table includes 150,000 to 200,000 clones, around 81% detected once. Sample: peripheral blood. The receptors derive from a woman aged 35 to 49 with COVID-19, enrolled during active disease. CDR3s include the opening cysteine and the closing phenylalanine or tryptophan. A D gene is named only where the DNA matches it firmly. Rows may omit the clone size; those that give it use once, few, many or a size class.

>-|TRBV10-3|15|TRBJ1-1|-
CAISDRGAGETEAFF
TGTGCCATCAGTGACCGGGGGGCTGGGGAGACTGAAGCTTTCTTT
>TRBD1|TRBV11-2|14|TRBJ2-1|-
CASSTGTAYNEQFF
TGTGCCAGCAGCACCGGGACAGCTTACAATGAGCAGTTCTTC
>TRBD2|TRBV15|15|TRBJ2-5|few
CATSRDSGRTETQYF
TGTGCCACCAGCAGAGATAGCGGGAGGACGGAGACCCAGTACTTC
>-|TRBV10-2|15|TRBJ2-5|-
CASTEIMGGQETQYF
TGCGCCAGCACCGAAATAATGGGGGGCCAAGAGACCCAGTACTTC
>TRBD1|TRBV18|16|TRBJ2-3|-
CASSPRQGARSDTQYF
TGTGCCAGCTCACCGCGACAGGGGGCGCGTTCTGATACGCAGTATTTT
>TRBD2|TRBV5-6|19|TRBJ2-2|-
CASSKGHGLAGGNTGELFF
TGTGCCAGCAGCAAGGGACATGGACTAGCGGGGGGCAACACCGGGGAGCTGTTTTTT
>-|TRBV6-5|14|TRBJ2-5|-
CASSALSVQETQYF
TGTGCCAGCAGCGCCCTTAGCGTCCAAGAGACCCAGTACTTC
>TRBD1|TRBV14|15|TRBJ2-1|-
CASSQRQGGYNEQFF
TGTGCCAGCAGCCAACGACAGGGCGGGTACAATGAGCAGTTCTTC
>TRBD1|TRBV3-1/TRBV3-2|14|TRBJ1-6|-
CASQQGAVGSPLHF
TGTGCCAGTCAACAGGGGGCGGTTGGGTCACCCCTCCACTTT
>TRBD1|TRBV5-8|15|TRBJ2-3|-
CASSLGQGVLDTQYF
TGTGCCAGCAGCTTAGGACAGGGGGTTCTGGATACGCAGTATTTT
>-|TRBV2|15|TRBJ1-6|-
CASRALTGKNSPLHF
TGTGCCAGCAGGGCCCTCACGGGGAAGAATTCACCCCTCCACTTT
>-|TRBV11-1|15|TRBJ1-1|-
CASSADGGGNTEAFF
TGTGCCAGCAGCGCCGATGGGGGCGGGAACACTGAAGCTTTCTTT
>TRBD1|TRBV15|14|TRBJ2-5|-
CATSEYRGEETQYF
TGTGCCACCAGCGAATACAGGGGGGAAGAGACCCAGTACTTC
>-|TRBV28|11|TRBJ2-7|-
CASRTAYEQYF
TGTGCCAGCAGGACAGCCTACGAGCAGTACTTC
>TRBD1|TRBV2|14|TRBJ1-2|-
CASSGQGGGYGYTF
TGTGCCAGCAGTGGACAGGGCGGCGGCTATGGCTACACCTTC
>TRBD1|TRBV6-2/TRBV6-3|16|TRBJ1-1|-
CASRYSGTDMNTEAFF
TGTGCCAGCAGATACTCTGGGACAGACATGAACACTGAAGCTTTCTTT
>TRBD2|TRBV5-4|17|TRBJ2-3|-
CASSLARGGERTDTQYF
TGTGCCAGCAGCTTGGCCCGGGGGGGGGAGCGCACAGATACGCAGTATTTT
>TRBD2|TRBV9|14|TRBJ2-1|-
CASSTSGSTGEQFF
TGTGCCAGCAGCACTAGCGGGAGCACGGGTGAGCAGTTCTTC